This T cell receptor beta chain was recovered during a study of cytomegalovirus exposure and HLA in healthy donors. This CDR3 comprises 15 residues. CDR1 is SGHRS, CDR2 YFSETQ, per germline. The V gene lost 5 bases and the J gene lost 7 bases, with 22 bases spanning the gap. Regarding the study as a whole: Another analysis was done later, and it associated approximately 18,000 TCR beta sequences with HLA alleles at 0.05 false discovery rate.

It was with 60 Vbeta and 13 Jbeta primers that the PCR ran. The data were produced by immunoSEQ multiplex PCR, yet TCRdb's version contains in-frame clones alone and is incomplete. This table holds 200,000 to 250,000 clones, roughly 82% found once. As to this clone: Its antigen remains unidentified. The identical CDR3 is also encoded by other nucleotide sequences in the sample.

Material: PBMCs. V is TRBV5-1 and J is TRBJ2-7; TRBD1 is a possible D gene (6 bases). The clonotype originates from a middle-aged woman in good health and CMV-seropositive. CDR3 coding DNA: TGCGCCAGCAGTAATGGAAGGGTATGGCAGGGGGAGCAGTACTTC. Translating gives CASSNGRVWQGEQYF.